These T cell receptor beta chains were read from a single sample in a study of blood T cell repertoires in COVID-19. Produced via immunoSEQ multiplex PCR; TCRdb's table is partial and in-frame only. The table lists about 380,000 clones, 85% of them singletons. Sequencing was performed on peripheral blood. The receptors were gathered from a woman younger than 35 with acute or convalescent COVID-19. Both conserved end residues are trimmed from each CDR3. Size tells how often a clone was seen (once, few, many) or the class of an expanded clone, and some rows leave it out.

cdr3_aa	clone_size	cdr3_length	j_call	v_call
ASSELGTGVSPLH	few	13	TRBJ1-6	TRBV6-1
ASSLYGSYEQY	-	11	TRBJ2-7	TRBV28
ASSINLRGQGVQPQH	-	15	TRBJ1-5	TRBV27
ASSGSADYNEQF	-	12	TRBJ2-1	TRBV9
ASSVGQGSSEKLF	-	13	TRBJ1-4	TRBV9
ATSRDRDTAYNEQF	-	14	TRBJ2-1	TRBV15
ASSQDAGESYEQY	-	13	TRBJ2-7	TRBV4-1
ATTGTGSGGELF	-	12	TRBJ2-2	TRBV28
ASSPILAGANTGELF	-	15	TRBJ2-2	TRBV19
ASSPDTVKSTGELF	many	14	TRBJ2-2	TRBV5-1
ASSRQGKGVAF	few	11	TRBJ1-1	TRBV21-1
ASSMAGTGDYNEQF	-	14	TRBJ2-1	TRBV19
ASTRQGELEQY	-	11	TRBJ2-7	TRBV12-3/TRBV12-4
ASSRDMDNEKLF	-	12	TRBJ1-4	TRBV9
ASSNRSWQGVFSEQF	few	15	TRBJ2-1	TRBV6-4